Following are 10 T cell receptor beta chains from one sample sequenced in a study of blood T cell repertoires in COVID-19. Sequencing used immunoSEQ multiplex PCR; TCRdb keeps in-frame clones, though not all of them. The profile shows 95,000 to 110,000 clones, 75% to 90% of them singletons. Sequenced material: peripheral blood. Source of these receptors: a human donor in a cohort sampled during active COVID-19.

This chain joins TRBV10-3 and TRBJ1-1, with a possible D match to TRBD1 (5 bases). Germline V gene data show CDR1 as ENHRY and CDR2 as SYGVKD. The CDR3 spans 15 residues. V was trimmed by 5 bases and J by 0 bases, leaving 13 bases between them. The CDR3 DNA follows: TGTGCCATCAGTCGGCTAGGGGCGGTGAACACTGAAGCTTTCTTT. Protein sequence: CAISRLGAVNTEAFF.

This clone was detected a few times. The V gene is TRBV12-5, the J gene TRBJ1-1, with 9 bases fitting TRBD1. The CDR3 is 14 residues long. J lost 5 bases, V lost 8 bases, and 9 bases had no gene match. The germline V gene has CDR1 LGHNT and CDR2 FRNRAP. In nucleotides, the CDR3 is TGTGCTAGTCAGGGACAGGGAGTCGGTACTGAAGCTTTCTTT. It specifies CASQGQGVGTEAFF.

V is TRBV5-6 and J is TRBJ1-3; 8 bases are a match to TRBD1. The V gene's germline CDR1 is SGHDT and CDR2 YYEEEE. Losses at the gene ends were 2 bases for V and 5 bases for J; bases not matched to a gene: 6. This CDR3 comprises 15 residues. Here the CDR3 DNA reads TGTGCCAGCAGCTTTGGACAGGGTTTAAGAAACACCATATATTTT. Translated, it gives CASSFGQGLRNTIYF.

J is TRBJ2-1 and V is TRBV4-2; 13 bases align to TRBD2. The trim removed 2 bases at V and 3 bases at J, leaving 4 bases unmatched. CDR1 is LGHNA and CDR2 is YNFKEQ in the germline V gene. CDR3 length equals 17 residues. For the CDR3, the DNA is TGTGCCAGCAGCCAACCTACTAGCGGGGGGGTCTACAATGAGCAGTTCTTC. Protein sequence: CASSQPTSGGVYNEQFF.

V is TRBV7-9 and J is TRBJ2-3; TRBD2 matches at 12 bases. Germline V gives CDR1 SEHNR, CDR2 FQNEAQ (reference sequence). With 4 bases clipped from V and 3 bases from J, the junction kept 2 bases outside the gene matches. CDR3 length: 15 residues. The CDR3 bases are TGTGCCAGCAGCTCCGGACTAGCGGGGACAGATACGCAGTATTTT. Its translation: CASSSGLAGTDTQYF.

The V and J genes are TRBV19 and TRBJ2-1; D possibly corresponds to TRBD2 (5 bases). Germline V gene sequence: CDR1 LNHDA, CDR2 SQIVND (reference sequence). The CDR3 has 15 residues. V lost 2 bases, J lost 10 bases, and 18 bases lay in between. The chain's CDR3 is CASSISGSRLQEQFF. DNA of the CDR3: TGTGCCAGTAGTATATCGGGGAGCCGGCTGCAGGAGCAGTTCTTC.

V usage is TRBV29-1 and J usage is TRBJ2-3; no definite D call. This CDR3 region has 15 residues. The germline gives CDR1 SQVTM, CDR2 ANQGSEA. The V end was cut by 6 bases, the J end by 0 bases, with 16 bases between. As DNA, the CDR3 is TGCAGCGTGGCCCCTCGAGCGCCTAGCACAGATACGCAGTATTTT. Its protein product is CSVAPRAPSTDTQYF.

This rearrangement joins TRBV4-1 to TRBJ2-3; D is possibly TRBD2 (5 bases). The ends were cut back, 4 bases at V and 4 bases at J, with 12 bases in the middle. Germline loops: CDR1 MGHRA, CDR2 YSYEKL. This CDR3 has 14 residues. The CDR3 here is CASSREPEADTQYF. DNA for the CDR3: TGCGCCAGCAGCCGGGAGCCGGAGGCAGATACGCAGTATTTT.

The chain combines TRBV7-8 with TRBJ2-7; D unresolved. CDR1 SGHVS and CDR2 FQNEAQ come from the germline V gene. V was trimmed by 4 bases and J by 2 bases, leaving 12 bases between them. CDR3 length: 14 amino acids. The CDR3 DNA follows: TGTGCCAGCAGCTCCTATCCTCAAACCTACGAGCAGTACTTC. Protein sequence: CASSSYPQTYEQYF.

The chain is built from TRBV7-6 and TRBJ1-1, with TRBD1 matching 9 bases. With V trimmed by 5 bases and J by 0 bases, 7 bases remained unmatched. Looked up from germline, CDR1 is SGHVS and CDR2 is FNYEAQ. CDR3 length: 16 amino acids. The CDR3: CASSGAGQGMNTEAFF. CDR3 in DNA: TGTGCCAGCAGCGGAGCGGGACAGGGAATGAACACTGAAGCTTTCTTT.